This TCR beta chain was identified in a study of T cells in Graves' hyperthyroidism and ophthalmopathy. Regions amplified from RNA transcripts were the TCR beta CDR3 regions. An initial round of RT-PCR targeting the TCR CDR3 relied on the HTBI primer set. TCRdb re-called the multiplex PCR reads with MiXCR, one entry per CDR3 protein. The profile covers around 610,000 distinct CDR3 sequences, with approximately 15% appearing a single time and 3.5% to 4.5% taken by the ten largest. This clonotype has a handful of counts. This CDR3 is built from 14 residues. V was shortened by 4 bases and J by 4 bases, with 13 bases between the two germline ends. The germline CDR1 and CDR2 sequences are LNHDA and SQIVND (reference sequence).

V is TRBV19 and J is TRBJ1-1, with D possibly TRBD1 on 5 matching bases. The sequence derives from a woman aged 40 to 50 with Graves' ophthalmopathy. Sequencing was performed on blood. The CDR3 here is CASSKGTRTTEAFF. The CDR3 DNA reads as TGTGCCAGTAGTAAAGGGACGAGAACCACTGAAGCTTTCTTT.